This T cell receptor beta chain originates from a study of blood T cell repertoires in COVID-19. As for the study in general: The samples span acute and convalescent COVID-19 from the United States, Italy and Spain. PBMCs, B-cell-depleted T cells, or T cells provided the cDNA or gDNA that made up the material.

In the original analysis: Amplification with reference gene primers provided the estimates of nucleated cell counts. The repertoire was sequenced with immunoSEQ multiplex PCR; TCRdb's copy has only in-frame clones and lacks some. V and J calls and clone size are as listed in that table; D and trimming were resolved from the DNA. This sample carries fewer than 300,000 clones, about 86% of them seen once, and the ten largest clones take less than 3%. Germline V gene lookup returns CDR1 SGHDT and CDR2 YYEEEE. The CDR3 has 15 residues. The trim removed 1 base at V and 1 base at J, leaving 2 bases unmatched. A single count supports this clone.

The chain recombines TRBV5-6 with TRBJ2-3; 8 bases align to TRBD2. This sequence originates from a woman aged 60-70 years with active or convalescent COVID-19. Sequencing was done on a sample of peripheral blood. CDR3 DNA sequence: TGTGCCAGCAGCTTGATGCGGGGGGGCACAGATACGCAGTATTTT. Translation gives CASSLMRGGTDTQYF.